These 18 T cell receptor beta chains share one sample of origin, sequenced in a study of cytomegalovirus exposure and HLA in healthy donors. Assay used: immunoSEQ multiplex PCR; TCRdb lists only in-frame clones, some missing. The sample carries around 400,000 clones, just over 85% recorded once. The specimen was PBMCs. Receptors were obtained from a young woman in good health and CMV-seronegative.

Of note for this clone: The same CDR3 also results from other DNA sequences found in this sample. The J gene is TRBJ2-7, the V gene TRBV18; no definite D call. CDR1 KGHSH and CDR2 LQKENI come from the germline V gene. V lost 3 bases and J 4 bases, leaving 10 bases between the germline ends. CDR3 size: 13 residues. CDR3 in DNA: TGTGCCAGCTCACCCCCTGACACTTACGAGCAGTACTTC. Protein sequence: CASSPPDTYEQYF.

The CDR3 DNA is TGTGCCAGCAGCTTAGGGTGGGACAGCCAAGAGACCCAGTACTTC. Translating gives CASSLGWDSQETQYF. The chain is built from TRBV13 and TRBJ2-5; TRBD1 agrees at 7 bases. The V segment lost 0 bases and the J segment 1 base; nucleotides outside the gene matches: 2. The V gene's germline CDR1 is PRHDT and CDR2 FYEKMQ (reference sequence). CDR3 length: 15 amino acids.

This clone has just a few counts. The chain has TRBV30 and TRBJ1-2; TRBD1 matches 7 bases. Losses at the gene ends were 5 bases for V and 2 bases for J; bases not matched to a gene: 5. The CDR3 extends over 13 amino acids. Germline loops: CDR1 GTSNPN, CDR2 SVGIG (reference sequence). This CDR3 is CAWALTGNYGYTF. CDR3 nucleotide sequence: TGTGCCTGGGCCTTGACAGGGAACTATGGCTACACCTTC.

The rearrangement uses TRBV28 and TRBJ1-1; D uncertain. CDR3 length equals 13 residues. The germline V and J ends were trimmed by 3 bases and 4 bases, with 9 bases remaining between them. CDR1 and CDR2 (germline): MDHEN, SYDVKM. The CDR3 is CASSFGISTEAFF. CDR3 sequence (DNA): TGTGCCAGCAGTTTCGGGATCTCCACTGAAGCTTTCTTT.

V is TRBV18 and J is TRBJ1-4, with 7 bases aligning to TRBD1. From germline, CDR1 is KGHSH and CDR2 LQKENI. CDR3 length: 15 residues. V lost 3 bases and J lost 0; bases outside the gene matches: 1. The CDR3 loop is CASSPDRTTNEKLFF. The CDR3 nucleotides read TGTGCCAGCTCACCGGACAGGACAACTAATGAAAAACTGTTTTTT.

This chain joins TRBV29-1 and TRBJ2-2; 8 bases align to TRBD2. V shed 2 bases and J 5 bases; nucleotides not matched to a gene: 4. This CDR3 spans 14 amino acids. Germline loops: CDR1 SQVTM, CDR2 ANQGSEA. CDR3 in amino acids: CSVEISSGTGELFF. CDR3 in DNA: TGCAGCGTTGAAATATCTAGCGGGACCGGGGAGCTGTTTTTT.

The genes are TRBV28 and TRBJ2-5, with a possible D match to TRBD2 (6 bases). Deletions cut 5 bases from V and 0 bases from J, with 13 bases between. This CDR3 has 15 amino acids. From germline, CDR1 is MDHEN and CDR2 SYDVKM. This CDR3 reads CASSEGEAHQETQYF. The CDR3 coding sequence is TGTGCCAGCAGTGAAGGGGAGGCCCACCAAGAGACCCAGTACTTC.

This chain links TRBV28 with TRBJ2-7; 9 nucleotides align to TRBD2. Trimming removed 6 bases from V and 6 bases from J; junction bases left unmatched: 9. This CDR3 is built from 14 residues. The germline CDR1 and CDR2 sequences are MDHEN and SYDVKM. CDR3 residues: CASRPQREETEQYF. CDR3 in DNA: TGTGCCAGCAGGCCCCAGCGGGAGGAAACCGAGCAGTACTTC.

The chain employs TRBV15 and TRBJ2-7, with unresolved D. Germline lookup yields CDR1 LNHNV and CDR2 YYDKDF (reference sequence). The CDR3 length is 13 residues. The germline V and J ends were trimmed by 0 bases and 4 bases, with 7 bases remaining between them. This CDR3 reads CATSREQSYEQYF. The CDR3 region has the DNA TGTGCCACCAGCAGAGAACAGTCATACGAGCAGTACTTC.

This chain links TRBV14 with TRBJ2-7, with TRBD1 matching 10 bases. Germline loops: CDR1 SGHDN, CDR2 FVKESK. The CDR3 totals 15 residues. Trimming cost V 4 bases and J 3 bases; bases outside gene matches: 6. CDR3 sequence reads: CASSLLDRGLYEQYF. The DNA for the CDR3 is TGTGCCAGCAGCCTCCTCGACAGGGGGCTCTACGAGCAGTACTTC.

The chain carries TRBV9 and TRBJ2-6; no firm D call. This CDR3 is built from 15 residues. The ends were cut back, 0 bases at V and 3 bases at J, with 7 bases in the middle. CDR1 SGDLS and CDR2 YYNGEE come from the germline V gene. This CDR3 is CASSVETRGANVLTF. The CDR3 nucleotides read TGTGCCAGCAGCGTAGAGACACGTGGGGCCAACGTCCTGACTTTC. Drawing the rest from reference TRBV9 and TRBJ2-6, the complete variable domain is DSGVTQTPKHLITATGQRVTLRCSPRSGDLSVYWYQQSLDQGLQFLIQYYNGEERAKGNILERFSAQQFPDLHSELNLSSLELGDSALYFCASSVETRGANVLTFGAGSRLTVL.

The CDR3 coding sequence is TGTGCCAGCAGCCAAGTACTAGCGGGGATAAACACCGGGGAGCTGTTTTTT. Translation gives CASSQVLAGINTGELFF. V usage is TRBV4-2 and J usage is TRBJ2-2; 10 nucleotides line up with TRBD2. V lost 1 base and J lost 2; bases outside the gene matches: 4. This CDR3 region has 17 residues. Germline V gene lookup returns CDR1 LGHNA and CDR2 YNFKEQ.

V is TRBV14 and J is TRBJ2-1; TRBD1 matches 8 bases. Trimming took 5 bases from V and 6 from J; bases not matched to a gene: 9. The CDR3 is 15 amino acids. CDR1 and CDR2 (germline): SGHDN, FVKESK. The CDR3 DNA sequence: TGTGCCAGCAGCTCCCGGGACAGGTCTGTCAATGAGCAGTTCTTC. Translated, it gives CASSSRDRSVNEQFF.

In its sample, this clone was seen a few times. The rearrangement joins TRBV2 to TRBJ1-1; D remains ambiguous. Germline V gene lookup returns CDR1 SNHLY and CDR2 FYNNEI. There are 13 residues in the CDR3. V was trimmed by 3 bases and J by 0 bases, leaving 5 bases between them. This CDR3 reads CASSEDLNTEAFF. The CDR3 nucleotides are TGTGCCAGCAGTGAGGACTTGAACACTGAAGCTTTCTTT.

The V gene is TRBV30, the J gene TRBJ2-7; D may be TRBD2 (5 bases). The CDR3 consists of 15 residues. Trimming removed 4 bases at V and 4 bases at J, with 20 bases between. CDR1 and CDR2 (germline): GTSNPN, SVGIG (reference sequence). This chain's CDR3 is CAWNGNSRGFYEQYF. The CDR3 DNA is TGTGCCTGGAATGGTAACTCCCGGGGTTTTTACGAGCAGTACTTC.

Notes on this clone: An end of the junction differs from the germline gene, which may be a read error. The chain links TRBV7-2 to TRBJ2-7, with TRBD2 identical over 7 bases. Germline CDR1 is SGHTA and CDR2 is FQGNSA. The CDR3 is 13 residues long. The CDR3 DNA follows: TGTGCCAGCAGCCCCAAGAGCGGGGTGGCTCAGGACTTC. Its protein product is CASSPKSGVAQDF.

This chain connects TRBV5-4 to TRBJ2-6; D is unclear. Deletions cut 3 bases from V and 3 bases from J, with 10 bases between. Germline V gene sequence: CDR1 SGHNT, CDR2 YYREEE (reference sequence). This CDR3 is 15 amino acids long. CDR3 coding DNA: TGTGCCAGCAGCTCCACCCCCAGTGGGGCCAACGTCCTGACTTTC. Its translation: CASSSTPSGANVLTF.

The chain links TRBV27 to TRBJ2-1, with TRBD1 as a possible D gene (5 bases). CDR3 length: 16 residues. CDR1 is MNHEY, CDR2 SMNVEV, per germline (reference sequence). V was shortened by 2 bases and J by 9 bases, with 20 bases between the two germline ends. The CDR3 DNA reads as TGTGCCAGCAGTTTAGTTCGGACAAGGGGTGAAGGTGAGCAGTTCTTC. The encoded protein is CASSLVRTRGEGEQFF.